This record looks at one T cell receptor (beta chain) sequence and its context. Antigen unknown. A CD45RA-negative memory subset and a CD45RA+ naive subset were separated from the CD4+ cells. The CDR3 is 15 residues long. CDR1 and CDR2 from the germline V gene are SGHTA and FQGNSA. V was shortened by 7 bases and J by 3 bases, with 15 bases between the two germline ends. The sample originates from a study of shared clonotypes between healthy human individuals. Broader study findings: Some naive CD4 clonotypes, 4% to 6%, turned up in common across a few donors.

The method was immunoSEQ multiplex PCR; TCRdb's version includes in-frame clones alone and lacks a portion of them. The sample lists around 2.3 million clones; approximately 94% were seen once. V usage is TRBV7-2 and J usage is TRBJ1-4, with D possibly matching TRBD1 (6 bases). The origin of this receptor is a man younger than 30 in good health. The sample comprised naive CD4+ T cells sorted from blood. The subset was: CD45RA+ positively selected. For the CDR3, the DNA is TGTGCCAGCATCTCTAACAGGGCCTCTAATGAAAAACTGTTTTTT. Translation gives CASISNRASNEKLFF.